One T cell receptor (beta chain) is described in this entry. These data come from a study of T cells after yellow fever vaccination. V was trimmed by 1 base and J by 4 bases, leaving 16 bases between them. Germline V gene sequence: CDR1 SEHNR, CDR2 FQNEAQ (reference sequence). CDR3 length: 16 residues. TCRdb analysed the 5' RACE reads with MiXCR anew, one entry per CDR3 protein. This sample has some 350,000 distinct CDR3 sequences, with over 8% found just once. V usage is TRBV7-9 and J usage is TRBJ1-2; unclear D gene. The sample consisted of PBMCs, taken on the day of the first yellow fever vaccination. This receptor was obtained from a man younger than 35 who received the YFV17D yellow fever vaccine. CDR3 DNA sequence: TGTGCCAGCAGCTTAGGTGCCCGAGGGCCGATCTATGGCTACACCTTC. Residues: CASSLGARGPIYGYTF.